This TCR beta chain was sequenced in a study of immune characterization of retroperitoneal liposarcoma. The CDR3 sequence is 14 residues long. Germline loops: CDR1 MNHNS, CDR2 SASEGT. Trimming took off 4 bases at V and 3 bases at J, with 9 bases between the two ends. From the PCR reads, TCRdb called clonotypes with MiXCR, one entry per CDR3 protein. The table has more than 9,000 distinct CDR3 sequences, around 35% seen once; the top ten hold around 10%. Material for sequencing was tumor tissue. This sequence joins TRBV6-1 and TRBJ2-2, with D unresolved. The sequence derives from a female donor with retroperitoneal liposarcoma. The CDR3: CASSGTRHTGELFF. The CDR3 bases are TGTGCCAGCAGTGGGACCAGACACACCGGGGAGCTGTTTTTT.